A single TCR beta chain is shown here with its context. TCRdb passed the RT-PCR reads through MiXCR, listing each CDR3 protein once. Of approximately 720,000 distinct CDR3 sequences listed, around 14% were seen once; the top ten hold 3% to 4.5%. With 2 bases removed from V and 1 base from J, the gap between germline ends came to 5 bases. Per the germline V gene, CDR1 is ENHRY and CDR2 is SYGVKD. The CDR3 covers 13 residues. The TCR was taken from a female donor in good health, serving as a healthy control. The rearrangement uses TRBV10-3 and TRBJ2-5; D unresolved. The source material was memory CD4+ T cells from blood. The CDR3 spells CAISERIQETQYF. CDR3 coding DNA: TGTGCCATCAGTGAGCGGATCCAAGAGACCCAGTACTTC.